Listed below are T cell receptor beta chains from one sample, sequenced in a study of long-term antiretroviral therapy in people with HIV. TCRdb's copy holds only in-frame clones and misses some; the assay was immunoSEQ multiplex PCR. The sample holds about 39,000 clones; about 85% are singletons and the top ten take about 6%. The sample here was unsorted PBMCs, taken 3.1 years after starting antiretroviral therapy. These TCRs come from a woman aged 50 to 60 with HIV. Each CDR3 is given with its conserved first and last residue. A D gene is named only where the DNA matches it firmly. Clone size is stated in some rows and not others, as once, few, many or a class when expanded.

d_call clone_size j_call v_call cdr3_aa cdr3_nt
. once TRBJ1-2 TRBV4-1 CASSQGTATDYGYTF TGCGCCAGCAGCCAAGGGACAGCCACTGACTATGGCTACACCTTC
. once TRBJ1-4 TRBV6-1 CASSEAGLPNEKLFF TGTGCCAGCAGTGAAGCCGGACTTCCGAATGAAAAACTGTTTTTT
TRBD2 . TRBJ2-2 TRBV5-4 CASSLGQGAGGTGELFF TGTGCCAGCAGCTTAGGTCAGGGTGCGGGGGGCACCGGGGAGCTGTTTTTT
. few TRBJ2-2 TRBV6-4 CATQGGTGELFF TGTGCCACCCAGGGGGGTACCGGGGAGCTGTTTTTT
. . TRBJ1-1 TRBV6-5 CASSHRGGYTEAFF TGTGCCAGCAGTCACCGAGGAGGTTACACTGAAGCTTTCTTT
. . TRBJ2-7 TRBV7-8 CASSPTWSSYEQYF TGTGCCAGCAGCCCCACTTGGAGCTCCTACGAGCAGTACTTC
TRBD2 . TRBJ2-3 TRBV11-1 CASSAGLAEDTQYF TGTGCCAGCAGCGCAGGACTAGCGGAGGATACGCAGTATTTT
TRBD1 . TRBJ1-1 TRBV11-2 CASSPWTGEWWVTEAFF TGTGCCAGCAGCCCATGGACAGGTGAATGGTGGGTCACTGAAGCTTTCTTT
. once TRBJ1-4 TRBV25-1 CASSEEYEKLFF TGTGCCAGCAGTGAAGAGTATGAAAAACTGTTTTTT
. once TRBJ2-5 TRBV7-2 CASGRGLSETQYF TGTGCCAGCGGCCGCGGGCTTTCAGAGACCCAGTACTTC
. . TRBJ2-5 TRBV6-1 CASSEAFRGIGTQYF TGTGCCAGCAGTGAAGCCTTCAGGGGTATTGGGACCCAGTACTTC
. . TRBJ1-6 TRBV7-2 CASSLSAFYNSPLHF TGTGCCAGCAGCTTATCTGCCTTCTATAATTCACCCCTCCACTTT
. . TRBJ1-6 TRBV18 CASSPREGDNSPLHF TGTGCCAGCTCACCACGGGAGGGGGATAATTCACCCCTCCACTTT
. . TRBJ1-6 TRBV19 CASSKRRGDSPLHF TGTGCCAGTAGTAAACGAAGGGGAGATTCACCCCTCCACTTT
. . TRBJ1-1 TRBV5-4 CASSLGDNRPTEAFF TGTGCCAGCAGCTTGGGGGACAACCGACCCACTGAAGCTTTCTTT
. . TRBJ1-6 TRBV30 CAWSVAPFNNSPLHF TGTGCCTGGAGTGTAGCTCCGTTCAATAATTCACCCCTCCACTTT
TRBD1 . TRBJ1-1 TRBV15 CATSREDRDVTEAFF TGTGCCACCAGCAGGGAGGACAGGGACGTCACTGAAGCTTTCTTT
. . TRBJ2-2 TRBV6-6 CASSSSGNTGELFF TGTGCCAGCAGTTCCAGCGGAAACACCGGGGAGCTGTTTTTT
. . TRBJ1-4 TRBV7-6 CASSLWGEGEKLFF TGTGCCAGCAGCTTATGGGGAGAGGGTGAAAAACTGTTTTTT
TRBD1 . TRBJ1-1 TRBV11-2 CAGQGAGTEAFF TGTGCCGGACAGGGGGCTGGGACTGAAGCTTTCTTT
. . TRBJ2-5 TRBV6-5 CASSYMEKETQYF TGTGCCAGCAGTTATATGGAGAAAGAGACCCAGTACTTC
. . TRBJ1-2 TRBV5-4 CASSLGQGRGVGNYGYTF TGTGCCAGCAGCTTGGGGCAGGGCAGGGGAGTAGGGAACTATGGCTACACCTTC
. . TRBJ2-3 TRBV5-4 CANFVSINLTDTQYF TGTGCCAACTTCGTGTCTATCAATCTCACAGATACGCAGTATTTT
. . TRBJ2-3 TRBV5-1 CASSLGGATDTQYF TGCGCCAGCAGCTTGGGGGGGGCCACAGATACGCAGTATTTT
. . TRBJ2-1 TRBV7-9 CASSLDGGSEQFF TGTGCCAGCAGCTTAGATGGGGGGTCTGAGCAGTTCTTC
TRBD1 . TRBJ1-6 TRBV19 CATRLRGLGSPLHF TGTGCCACCCGGCTCAGGGGGCTCGGTTCACCCCTCCACTTT
. . TRBJ2-5 TRBV5-1 CASSLGQPQETQYF TGCGCCAGCAGCTTGGGACAGCCCCAAGAGACCCAGTACTTC
. . TRBJ2-5 TRBV7-8 CASTTGGRETQYF TGTGCCAGCACCACTGGGGGGCGAGAGACCCAGTACTTC
. . TRBJ1-1 TRBV9 CASSVGGGDRATEAFF TGTGCCAGCAGCGTAGGTGGGGGAGATAGGGCCACTGAAGCTTTCTTT